This T cell receptor beta chain stems from a study of beta chain features in type 1 diabetes. This CDR3 has 14 amino acids. Germline assignment: CDR1 SGHDN and CDR2 FVKESK. V was pared by 4 bases and J by 0 bases, with 3 bases of the junction left unmatched. Expressed TCRB transcripts were sequenced because the entire RNA isolate underwent reverse transcription. TCRdb's table, derived via immunoSEQ multiplex PCR, lists solely in-frame clones and lacks some. This table has about 270,000 clones, roughly an eighth appearing once. The source material was naive CD4+ T cells from blood. The genes are TRBV14 and TRBJ2-7, with 7 bases matching TRBD1. This sequence was found in a woman aged 40 to 50 in good health. The CDR3 bases are TGTGCCAGCAGCCTGACAGGGAACTCCTACGAGCAGTACTTC. Translated: CASSLTGNSYEQYF. The variable domain in full, with the rest retrieved from reference TRBV14 and TRBJ2-7, is EAGVTQFPSHSVIEKGQTVTLRCDPISGHDNLYWYRRVMGKEIKFLLHFVKESKQDESGMPNNRFLAERTGGTYSTLKVQPAELEDSGVYFCASSLTGNSYEQYFGPGTRLTVT.